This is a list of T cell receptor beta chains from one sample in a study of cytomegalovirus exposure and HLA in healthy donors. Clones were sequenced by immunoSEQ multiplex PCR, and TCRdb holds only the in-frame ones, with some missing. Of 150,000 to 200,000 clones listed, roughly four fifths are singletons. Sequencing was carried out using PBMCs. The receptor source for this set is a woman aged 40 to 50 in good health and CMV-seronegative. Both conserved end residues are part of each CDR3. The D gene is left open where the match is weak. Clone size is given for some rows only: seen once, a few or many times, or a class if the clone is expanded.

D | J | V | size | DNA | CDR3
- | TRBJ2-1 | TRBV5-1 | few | TGCGCCAGCAGCTTGGCGGGCAATGAGCAGTTCTTC | CASSLAGNEQFF
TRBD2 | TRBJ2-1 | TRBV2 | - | TGTGCCAGCGGGGGACTAGCGGACAATGAGCAGTTCTTC | CASGGLADNEQFF
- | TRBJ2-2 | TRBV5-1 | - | TGCGCCAGCAGCACTGATCCCCAGGGGAACACCGGGGAGCTGTTTTTT | CASSTDPQGNTGELFF
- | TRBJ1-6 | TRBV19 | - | TGTGCCAGTAGTATGAGGTCGACCTTCTATAATTCACCCCTCCACTTT | CASSMRSTFYNSPLHF
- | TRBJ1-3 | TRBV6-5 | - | TGTGCCAGCAGCGGGTTAGGGGCCTCTGGAAACACCATATATTTT | CASSGLGASGNTIYF
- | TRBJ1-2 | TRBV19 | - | TGTGCCACTTCACCGAGGAACTATGGCTACACCTTC | CATSPRNYGYTF
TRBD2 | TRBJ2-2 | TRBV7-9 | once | TGTGCCATCGGGGGGTTAGCGAACACCGGGGAGCTGTTTTTT | CAIGGLANTGELFF
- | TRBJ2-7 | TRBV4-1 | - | TGCGCCAGCAGCCACCAGAGGACGGGATACGAGCAGTACTTC | CASSHQRTGYEQYF
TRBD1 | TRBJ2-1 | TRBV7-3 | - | TGTGCCAGCAGCCTCCTTCAGGGACAGGGGCAGTTCTTC | CASSLLQGQGQFF
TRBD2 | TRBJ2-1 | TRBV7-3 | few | TGTGCCAGCAGCCCTAGCGGGTACTACAATGAGCAGTTCTTC | CASSPSGYYNEQFF
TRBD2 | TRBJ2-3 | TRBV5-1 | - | TGCGCCAGCAGCTCCCTTCCAGCGGGGGGGCTGACAGATACGCAGTATTTT | CASSSLPAGGLTDTQYF
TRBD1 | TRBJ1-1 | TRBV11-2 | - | TGTGCCAGCAGCGTACCCAGGGGGATCACTGAAGCTTTCTTT | CASSVPRGITEAFF
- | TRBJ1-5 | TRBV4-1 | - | TGCGCCAGCAGCCAAGGGGCCGGGAGGGGTTATCAGCCCCAGCATTTT | CASSQGAGRGYQPQHF
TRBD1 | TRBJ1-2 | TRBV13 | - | TGTGCCAGCAGCCAGCCGGACAGGGAGAACTATGGCTACACCTTC | CASSQPDRENYGYTF
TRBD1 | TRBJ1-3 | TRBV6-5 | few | TGTGCCAGCAGTTTTTCAGGGGGCTCTGGAAACACCATATATTTT | CASSFSGGSGNTIYF
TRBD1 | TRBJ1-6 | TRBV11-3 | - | TGTGCCAGCAGCTTGGGGACAGGAGGTTCACCCCTCCACTTT | CASSLGTGGSPLHF
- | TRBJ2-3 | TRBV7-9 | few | TGTGCCAGCAGCTTAGCAACCCGGTGGGATACGCAGTATTTT | CASSLATRWDTQYF
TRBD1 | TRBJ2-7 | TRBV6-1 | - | TGTGCCAGCGGGACAGGGTCCCCCTACGAGCAGTACTTC | CASGTGSPYEQYF
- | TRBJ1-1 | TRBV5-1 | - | TGCGCCAGCAGCTTTCAGGTGAACACTGAAGCTTTCTTT | CASSFQVNTEAFF
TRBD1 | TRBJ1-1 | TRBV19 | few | TGTGCCAGTAGTATGAGGGGGCGCCGGGCTTTCTTT | CASSMRGRRAFF
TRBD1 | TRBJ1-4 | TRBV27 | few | TGTGCCAGCAGCCTACAGGGGGTTAATGAAAAACTGTTTTTT | CASSLQGVNEKLFF
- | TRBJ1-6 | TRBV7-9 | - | TGTTCCAGCAGCTTCCCGGGTGATTCACCCCTCCACTTT | CSSSFPGDSPLHF
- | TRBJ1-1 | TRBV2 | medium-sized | TGTGCCAGCAGTGGTGCCGGGACACTGACCGAAGCTTTCTTT | CASSGAGTLTEAFF
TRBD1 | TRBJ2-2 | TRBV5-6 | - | TGTGCCAGCAGCCGACAGGGACCACTCGCCGGGGAGCTGTTTTTT | CASSRQGPLAGELFF
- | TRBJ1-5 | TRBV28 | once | TGTGCCAGCAGCGACAGTCCAAATCAGCCCCAGCATTTT | CASSDSPNQPQHF
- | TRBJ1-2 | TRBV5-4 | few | TGTGCCAGCAGCTTGCCCTCCCATGGCTACACCTTC | CASSLPSHGYTF
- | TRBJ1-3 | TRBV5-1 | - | TGCGCCAGTGCCAGGGAATCCGGAAACACCATATATTTT | CASARESGNTIYF
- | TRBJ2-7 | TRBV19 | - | TGTGCCAGTAGTTCCCCGGGAAAAAACTACGAGCAGTACTTC | CASSSPGKNYEQYF
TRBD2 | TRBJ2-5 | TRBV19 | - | TGTGCCAGTAGTATTTGGACTAGCGGGGAAGAGACCCAGTACTTC | CASSIWTSGEETQYF
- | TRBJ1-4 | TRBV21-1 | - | TGTGCCAGCTCTAGCGAGCGGACTATTAATGAAAAACTGTTTTTT | CASSSERTINEKLFF
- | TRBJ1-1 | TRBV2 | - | TGTGCCAGCAGTGAAGAGGGTACCGGGGTGAACACTGAAGCTTTCTTT | CASSEEGTGVNTEAFF
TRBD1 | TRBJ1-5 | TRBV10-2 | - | TGCGCCAGCAGTGAGTCGACAGGGAATCAGCCCCAGCATTTT | CASSESTGNQPQHF
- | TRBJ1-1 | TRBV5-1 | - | TGCGCCAGCAGCTTGGAAAGAGGGTCTGAAGCTTTCTTT | CASSLERGSEAFF
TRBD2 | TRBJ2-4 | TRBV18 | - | TGTGCCAGCTCACCACCTCAGTGGACTAGCGGGGCCTCAGCCAAAAACATTCAGTACTTC | CASSPPQWTSGASAKNIQYF
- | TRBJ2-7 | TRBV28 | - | TGTGCCAGCAGTATAGGATTCCGGACAGCCTCCTACGAGCAGTACTTC | CASSIGFRTASYEQYF
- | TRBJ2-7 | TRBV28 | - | TGTGCCAGCAGTGTTACGGACGGGAACTCCTACGAGCAGTACTTC | CASSVTDGNSYEQYF
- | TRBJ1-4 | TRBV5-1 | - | TGCGCCAGCAGCCGTAACAGGGCATCTAATGAAAAACTGTTTTTT | CASSRNRASNEKLFF
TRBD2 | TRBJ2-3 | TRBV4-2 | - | TGTGCCAGCAGCCAAGTAGGCGGGGGGGCCCCAGATACGCAGTATTTT | CASSQVGGGAPDTQYF
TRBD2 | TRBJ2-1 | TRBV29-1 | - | TGCAGCGCAACCTATCGACTAGCGGGGGACAATGAGCAGTTCTTC | CSATYRLAGDNEQFF
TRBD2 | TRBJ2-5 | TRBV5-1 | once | TGCGCCAGCAGCGGGACTAGTCAAGAGACCCAGTACTTC | CASSGTSQETQYF
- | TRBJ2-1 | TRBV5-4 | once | TGTGCCAGCAGCTTGGATGGACTGCACTCCTACAATGAGCAGTTCTTC | CASSLDGLHSYNEQFF
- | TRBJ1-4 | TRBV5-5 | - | TGTGCCAGCAGCCCAGGGAACGGGCATGAAAAACTGTTTTTT | CASSPGNGHEKLFF
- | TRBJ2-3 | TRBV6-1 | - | TGTGCCAGCAGTGTGCTCCTGCGGAACACAGATACGCAGTATTTT | CASSVLLRNTDTQYF